The 15 T cell receptor beta chains presented below share a single source sample, sequenced in a study of blood T cell repertoires in COVID-19. Libraries were prepared by immunoSEQ multiplex PCR; TCRdb keeps only in-frame clonotypes and omits some of them. The sample has about 140,000 clones, 75% to 80% seen once; the top ten hold approximately 9%. Sequencing input: peripheral blood. The receptors originated from a woman aged 50 to 60 with active or convalescent COVID-19.

This chain uses TRBV2 with TRBJ1-5; 8 bases agree with TRBD1. CDR1 and CDR2 (germline): SNHLY, FYNNEI. V gave up 6 bases and J gave up 7 bases; unmatched junction bases: 8. This CDR3 contains 14 residues. CDR3 in amino acids: CASRIQGAGQPQHF. The CDR3 DNA reads TGTGCCAGCAGGATCCAGGGGGCGGGGCAGCCCCAGCATTTT.

This rearrangement joins TRBV7-6 to TRBJ2-7; 10 bases are shared with TRBD2. CDR1 and CDR2 (germline): SGHVS, FNYEAQ. The CDR3 contains 15 residues. The ends lost 8 bases at V and 4 bases at J; junction bases unmatched: 11. CDR3: CASGPSLAGAYEQYF. CDR3 bases: TGTGCCAGCGGGCCCAGCCTAGCGGGGGCGTACGAGCAGTACTTC.

This sequence joins TRBV5-8 and TRBJ2-7; 11 bases are a match to TRBD1. V was clipped by 7 bases and J by 5 bases; unmatched bases: 17. This CDR3 has 17 residues. Per germline, CDR1 SGHTS and CDR2 YDEGEE. CDR3 region: CASPEWDRGSLHDEQYF. The DNA of the CDR3 is TGTGCCAGCCCAGAATGGGACAGGGGGTCTCTCCACGACGAGCAGTACTTC.

The chain joins TRBV3-1 (or the pseudogene TRBV3-2) to TRBJ2-7, with TRBD2 matching over 10 bases. With 0 bases clipped from V and 8 bases from J, the junction kept 7 bases outside the gene matches. The CDR3 loop spans 15 amino acids. Germline lookup yields CDR1 LGHDT and CDR2 YNNKEL (reference sequence). CDR3 region: CASSQEAASGGQQYF. The CDR3 region has the DNA TGTGCCAGCAGCCAAGAGGCAGCTAGCGGGGGCCAGCAGTACTTC.

This clone was seen only once. The chain carries TRBV5-4 and TRBJ1-4, with 9 bases fitting TRBD1. The V gene end was trimmed by 2 bases and the J gene end by 12 bases; junction bases not matched to a gene: 2. The CDR3 runs to 12 residues. Germline V lookup: CDR1 SGHNT, CDR2 YYREEE (reference sequence). The DNA for the CDR3 is TGTGCCAGCAGCTTACAGGGGGCAGAACTGTTTTTT. It translates to CASSLQGAELFF.

The genes are TRBV7-9 and TRBJ1-3, with a weak D call TRBD1 (5 bases). Germline CDR1 and CDR2: SEHNR and FQNEAQ (reference sequence). Trimming left V 4 bases short and J 0 bases short, with 22 bases between. This CDR3 is built from 19 residues. The CDR3 nucleotides read TGTGCCAGCAGCTCCGAACTACAGGTTCCACAGGCCTCTGGAAACACCATATATTTT. Its protein product is CASSSELQVPQASGNTIYF.

This chain connects TRBV30 to TRBJ2-3; 7 positions agree with TRBD2. The V gene's germline CDR1 is GTSNPN and CDR2 SVGIG (reference sequence). Germline trimming cut 3 bases from V and 2 bases from J; bases unmatched to any gene: 2. The CDR3 contains 13 residues. The chain's CDR3 is CAWRRGNTDTQYF. The CDR3 nucleotides are TGTGCCTGGAGGCGGGGGAACACAGATACGCAGTATTTT.

V and J are TRBV2 and TRBJ1-1; D call uncertain. Per germline, CDR1 SNHLY and CDR2 FYNNEI. The CDR3 is 13 residues long. Trimming shortened V by 0 bases and J by 4 bases, and 6 bases separated the two germline ends. In DNA, the CDR3 is TGTGCCAGCAGTGAAGCGCTAGTCACTGAAGCTTTCTTT. Translated, it gives CASSEALVTEAFF. Complete variable domain (other parts from reference TRBV2 and TRBJ1-1): EPEVTQTPSHQVTQMGQEVILRCVPISNHLYFYWYRQILGQKVEFLVSFYNNEISEKSEIFDDQFSVERPDGSNFTLKIRSTKLEDSAMYFCASSEALVTEAFFGQGTRLTVV.

On this clone itself: Other DNA sequences in the same sample also yield this CDR3. The chain joins TRBV7-2 to TRBJ2-7; 8 nucleotides agree with TRBD1. The CDR3 runs 13 residues. The V and J ends lost 5 bases and 7 bases, in that order; junction bases with no gene match: 7. From germline, CDR1 is SGHTA and CDR2 FQGNSA. The CDR3 loop is CASSADRAREQYF. The CDR3 region has the DNA TGTGCCAGCAGCGCGGACAGGGCCAGGGAGCAGTACTTC.

The rearrangement uses TRBV18 and TRBJ2-1, with 9 bases matching TRBD1. Germline CDR1 reads KGHSH; CDR2 reads LQKENI. The V and J ends lost 5 bases and 5 bases, in that order; junction bases with no gene match: 10. The CDR3 extends over 16 amino acids. In DNA form, the CDR3 reads TGTGCCAGCTCAGCGGACAGGGGCAGGGTGGACAATGAGCAGTTCTTC. Its protein is CASSADRGRVDNEQFF.

The gene calls are TRBV11-2 and TRBJ2-3; D is unresolved. This CDR3 is 15 amino acids long. The germline CDR1 and CDR2 sequences are SGHAT and FQNNGV. Trimming left V 5 bases short and J 0 bases short, with 12 bases between. The CDR3 region has the DNA TGTGCCAGCAGCCTCCAAACTGCAAGCACAGATACGCAGTATTTT. Translated, it gives CASSLQTASTDTQYF.

The rearrangement joins TRBV4-3 to TRBJ2-3; 14 bases agree with TRBD2. The junction had 7 bases not matched to a gene; V was cut back by 4 bases and J by 1 base. Germline CDR1 LGHNA, CDR2 YSLEER. The CDR3 loop spans 18 amino acids. CDR3: CASSRGTSGSIGTDTQYF. CDR3 nucleotides: TGCGCCAGCAGCCGCGGGACTAGCGGGAGTATAGGCACAGATACGCAGTATTTT.

CDR3 in DNA: TGTGCCAGCAGTTCTGGGACTAGCGGGAGACGGGACGAGCAGTACTTC. This translates into CASSSGTSGRRDEQYF. The rearrangement joins TRBV6-5 to TRBJ2-7, with 14 bases lining up with TRBD2. V shed 4 bases, J shed 5 bases, and the junction held 7 bases outside the gene matches. Germline V gene data show CDR1 as MNHEY and CDR2 as SVGAGI. CDR3 length equals 16 residues.

This clone has more than one count but fewer than ten. In nucleotides, the CDR3 is TGTGCCAGCGTTTCTCCCGGGACAGGGAGGTGGCAGTACTTC. It codes for CASVSPGTGRWQYF. The gene calls are TRBV28 and TRBJ2-7, with 9 bases fitting TRBD1. Germline trimming cut 8 bases from V and 9 bases from J; bases unmatched to any gene: 14. This CDR3 region has 14 residues. Germline CDR1 is MDHEN and CDR2 is SYDVKM.

The rearrangement joins TRBV7-6 to TRBJ2-3, with TRBD2 matching 8 bases. This CDR3 is built from 18 residues. Germline V gene lookup returns CDR1 SGHVS and CDR2 FNYEAQ. J was trimmed by 1 base and V by 5 bases; bases with no gene match: 14. CDR3 loop: CASSGGTRSTSGTDTQYF. The CDR3 DNA sequence: TGTGCCAGCAGCGGGGGGACTAGGTCGACAAGTGGCACAGATACGCAGTATTTT.